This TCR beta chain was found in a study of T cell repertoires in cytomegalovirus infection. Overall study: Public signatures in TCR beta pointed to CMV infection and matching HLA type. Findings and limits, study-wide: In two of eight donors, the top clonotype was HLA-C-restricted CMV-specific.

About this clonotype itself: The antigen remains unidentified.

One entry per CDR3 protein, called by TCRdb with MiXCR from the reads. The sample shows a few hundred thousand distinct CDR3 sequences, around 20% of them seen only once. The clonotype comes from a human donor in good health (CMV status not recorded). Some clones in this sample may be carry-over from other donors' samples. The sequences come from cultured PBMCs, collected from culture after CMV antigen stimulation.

The CDR3 coding sequence is TGTGCCAGCAGTACAAGCCCACAAGAGACCCAGTACTTC. This codes for CASSTSPQETQYF. This chain connects TRBV7-2 to TRBJ2-5, with D unresolved. The CDR3 length is 13 residues. Deletions cut 6 bases from V and 2 bases from J, with 10 bases between. CDR1 and CDR2 (germline): SGHTA, FQGNSA.